This is a list of T cell receptor beta chains from one sample in a study of T cell repertoires in cytomegalovirus infection. One entry per CDR3 protein, called by TCRdb with MiXCR from the reads. The table includes more than 400,000 distinct CDR3 sequences, about a quarter detected once. The sample was PBMCs. These receptors came from a human donor in good health (CMV status not recorded). Some clones in this sample may be carry-over from other donors' samples. Each CDR3 is given with its conserved first and last residue. Each record gives: CDR3 protein, CDR3 DNA, V gene, D gene, clone size, CDR3 length, J gene. A D gene is named only where the DNA matches it firmly. Clone sizes are given selectively: once, few, many, or a class where the clone is expanded.

CASGFGLAGQNEQFF	TGTGCTAGTGGTTTCGGACTAGCGGGTCAAAATGAGCAGTTCTTC	TRBV12-5	TRBD2	few	15	TRBJ2-1
CSVGTAKSEAFF	TGCAGCGTCGGGACAGCAAAATCTGAAGCTTTCTTT	TRBV29-1	TRBD1	many	12	TRBJ1-1
CASSLLVAAEKLFF	TGTGCCAGCAGCTTATTAGTGGCCGCCGAAAAACTGTTTTTT	TRBV7-2	.	many	14	TRBJ1-4
CASSLQAGYSTDTQYF	TGTGCCAGCAGCTTACAAGCGGGGTATAGCACAGATACGCAGTATTTT	TRBV7-3	TRBD2	.	16	TRBJ2-3
CASSAQGAVETQYF	TGTGCCAGCAGTGCACAGGGGGCGGTGGAGACCCAGTACTTC	TRBV6-6	TRBD1	few	14	TRBJ2-5
CASSLARAKPLHF	TGTGCCAGCAGCTTAGCCAGGGCCAAGCCCCTCCACTTT	TRBV7-2	.	many	13	TRBJ1-6
CASSSAGIGGNTIYF	TGTGCCAGTAGTTCGGCGGGGATTGGTGGAAACACCATATATTTT	TRBV19	.	few	15	TRBJ1-3
CASSLGWASYNEQFF	TGTGCCAGCTCCTTGGGGTGGGCCTCCTACAATGAGCAGTTCTTC	TRBV5-6	.	.	15	TRBJ2-1
CASSYSGGQGYGYTF	TGTGCCAGCAGTTACTCGGGGGGGCAGGGCTATGGCTACACCTTC	TRBV6-5	.	few	15	TRBJ1-2
CASSLLREQFF	TGTGCCAGCAGCCTCTTGCGTGAGCAGTTCTTC	TRBV5-6	.	.	11	TRBJ2-1
CATSRDRALNEQFF	TGTGCCACCAGTAGGGACAGGGCTTTAAATGAGCAGTTCTTC	TRBV24-1	TRBD1	.	14	TRBJ2-1
CASSLVGQGWPQHF	TGTGCCAGCAGCCTAGTGGGACAGGGGTGGCCCCAGCATTTT	TRBV7-2	TRBD1	.	14	TRBJ1-5
CSGKTGRTDTQYF	TGCAGTGGAAAGACCGGTCGCACAGATACGCAGTATTTT	TRBV20-1	.	.	13	TRBJ2-3
CSARGLAGLSWDEQFF	TGCAGTGCTAGGGGACTAGCGGGACTAAGTTGGGATGAGCAGTTCTTC	TRBV20-1	TRBD2	.	16	TRBJ2-1
CASSPGTSGRIETQYF	TGTGCCAGCAGCCCCGGGACTAGCGGGAGGATAGAGACCCAGTACTTC	TRBV11-2	TRBD2	many	16	TRBJ2-5
CASSQNRGYTQYF	TGCGCCAGCAGCCAGAACCGGGGTTATACGCAGTATTTT	TRBV4-1	.	.	13	TRBJ2-3